This entry lists 25 T cell receptor beta chains sequenced from one sample in a study of CD4+ T cells in melanoma (dated by TCRdb to between 2020 and 2023). Preparation of the library involved the immunoSEQ multiplex PCR assay. As stored in TCRdb, this immuneACCESS dataset retains in-frame rearrangements with V and J assigned. A fraction of the clones does not appear; measured against another copy, unresolved V genes explain less than half of the discrepancy, and the remainder lacks a known reason. Here the sample has roughly 60,000 clones; roughly 69% occur a single time. About 5.1% of the sample is held by the ten biggest clonotypes. The sample comprised tumor tissue. The receptors originated from a human donor with melanoma.

The gene calls are TRBV15 and TRBJ1-2; TRBD1 is a possible D gene (6 bases). Looked up from germline, CDR1 is LNHNV and CDR2 is YYDKDF (reference sequence). The length of the CDR3 is 15 residues. Trimming took off 1 base at V and 4 bases at J, with 13 bases between the two ends. CDR3 nucleotide sequence: TGTGCCACCAGCAGAGTTACGGACAGCCGCTATGGCTACACCTTC. Translated: CATSRVTDSRYGYTF. The variable domain in full, completed from reference TRBV15 and TRBJ1-2, reads DAMVIQNPRYQVTQFGKPVTLSCSQTLNHNVMYWYQQKSSQAPKLLFHYYDKDFNNEADTPDNFQSRRPNTSFCFLDIRSPGLGDTAMYLCATSRVTDSRYGYTFGSGTRLTVV.

J is TRBJ2-1 and V is TRBV30, with 10 bases aligning to TRBD2. V shed 4 bases and J 3 bases; nucleotides not matched to a gene: 3. Germline-derived CDR1 and CDR2 are GTSNPN and SVGIG (reference sequence). The CDR3 has 14 residues. The CDR3 region is CAWTSGGFYNEQFF. The CDR3 nucleotides read TGTGCCTGGACTAGCGGGGGCTTCTACAATGAGCAGTTCTTC.

V gene TRBV25-1 combines with J gene TRBJ1-1; tentatively, D is TRBD1 (5 bases). Germline CDR1 MGHDK, CDR2 SYGVNS. CDR3 length: 13 amino acids. V was trimmed by 6 bases and J by 1 base, leaving 9 bases between them. CDR3 nucleotides: TGTGCCAGCAGGGAGGGGACGAACACTGAAGCTTTCTTT. As protein: CASREGTNTEAFF.

V gene TRBV7-9 combines with J gene TRBJ1-4; perhaps TRBD1 as D (6 bases). This CDR3 region has 17 residues. The V gene lost 1 base and the J gene lost 2 bases, with 14 bases spanning the gap. Germline V gene data show CDR1 as SEHNR and CDR2 as FQNEAQ (reference sequence). The DNA of the CDR3 is TGTGCCAGCAGCTTAGGACCCGGGACACCCACTAATGAAAAACTGTTTTTT. Translating gives CASSLGPGTPTNEKLFF.

The rearrangement uses TRBV7-2 and TRBJ2-2; D may correspond to TRBD1 or TRBD2 (6 bases each). V lost 4 bases to trimming and J lost 2 bases, with 11 bases between them. Germline V CDR1 and CDR2: SGHTA, FQGNSA. This CDR3 comprises 15 residues. The CDR3 reads CASSWGASNTGELFF. For the CDR3, the DNA is TGTGCCAGCAGCTGGGGGGCCAGTAACACCGGGGAGCTGTTTTTT. The complete variable domain, with remaining parts taken from reference TRBV7-2 and TRBJ2-2, reads GAGVSQSPSNKVTEKGKDVELRCDPISGHTALYWYRQSLGQGLEFLIYFQGNSAPDKSGLPSDRFSAERTGGSVSTLTIQRTQQEDSAVYLCASSWGASNTGELFFGEGSRLTVL.

The rearrangement links TRBV25-1 to TRBJ2-1, with 9 nucleotides matching TRBD2. The CDR3 runs to 15 residues. Germline V CDR1 and CDR2: MGHDK, SYGVNS. J lost 3 bases, V lost 3 bases, and 3 bases had no gene match. CDR3 nucleotide sequence: TGTGCCAGCAGTGAGGCTAGCGGGGTCTACAATGAGCAGTTCTTC. It is translated as CASSEASGVYNEQFF. Variable domain in full (rest from reference TRBV25-1 and TRBJ2-1): EADIYQTPRYLVIGTGKKITLECSQTMGHDKMYWYQQDPGMELHLIHYSYGVNSTEKGDLSSESTVSRIRTEHFPLTLESARPSHTSQYLCASSEASGVYNEQFFGPGTRLTVL.

CDR3 protein: CASSFPGSHYGYTF. CDR3 nucleotide sequence: TGTGCCAGCAGTTTTCCAGGTTCCCACTATGGCTACACCTTC. The genes are TRBV28 and TRBJ1-2; D not certain. Deletions cut 3 bases from V and 3 bases from J, with 11 bases between. The V gene's germline CDR1 is MDHEN and CDR2 SYDVKM. The CDR3 has 14 amino acids.

This chain links TRBV5-4 with TRBJ1-2; TRBD1 agrees at 10 bases. With 0 bases clipped from V and 9 bases from J, the junction kept 14 bases outside the gene matches. In germline, CDR1 is SGHNT, CDR2 YYREEE (reference sequence). The CDR3 loop spans 17 amino acids. CDR3 amino acids: CASSLGAGQGVGFSYTF. CDR3 bases: TGTGCCAGCAGCTTGGGAGCCGGACAGGGGGTTGGATTTAGCTACACCTTC.

The CDR3 DNA is TGCGCCAGCAGCGGGACAGGGCTCAATGAAAAACTGTTTTTT. As protein: CASSGTGLNEKLFF. J is TRBJ1-4 and V is TRBV5-1; 9 nucleotides align to TRBD1. Germline V gives CDR1 SGHRS, CDR2 YFSETQ. The CDR3 has 14 amino acids. After removal of 4 bases from V and 5 bases from J, the junction contained 3 bases not matched to a gene.

This rearrangement joins TRBV7-2 to TRBJ2-7; 9 bases line up with TRBD1. From germline, CDR1 is SGHTA and CDR2 FQGNSA. The CDR3 runs to 14 residues. V lost 6 bases, J lost 1 base, and 4 bases stayed unmatched. CDR3 DNA sequence: TGTGCCAGCAGATACAGGGGGCGATCCTACGAGCAGTACTTC. Translated, it gives CASRYRGRSYEQYF.

The chain is built from TRBV7-9 and TRBJ1-1; 11 bases are shared with TRBD1. J was trimmed by 9 bases and V by 5 bases; bases with no gene match: 2. Germline CDR1 SEHNR, CDR2 FQNEAQ (reference sequence). CDR3 size: 12 residues. CDR3: CASSPDRGQAFF. DNA for the CDR3: TGTGCCAGCAGCCCGGACAGGGGGCAAGCTTTCTTT. Combining the CDR3 with reference TRBV7-9 and TRBJ1-1 gives the whole variable domain DTGVSQNPRHKITKRGQNVTFRCDPISEHNRLYWYRQTLGQGPEFLTYFQNEAQLEKSRLLSDRFSAERPKGSFSTLEIQRTEQGDSAMYLCASSPDRGQAFFGQGTRLTVV.

The chain uses TRBV7-2 and TRBJ2-5; 11 bases match TRBD2. The CDR3 loop spans 16 amino acids. CDR1 is SGHTA and CDR2 is FQGNSA in the germline V gene. The ends lost 5 bases at V and 4 bases at J; junction bases unmatched: 9. The chain's CDR3 is CASSEGASGGPETQYF. The CDR3 nucleotides read TGTGCCAGCAGCGAAGGGGCTAGCGGGGGGCCAGAGACCCAGTACTTC.

The chain employs TRBV30 and TRBJ1-1; D unresolved. From germline, CDR1 is GTSNPN and CDR2 SVGIG (reference sequence). The CDR3 loop spans 12 amino acids. Trimming left V 2 bases short and J 9 bases short, with 13 bases between. The chain's CDR3 is CAWSNPGLQAFF. The CDR3, as DNA: TGTGCCTGGAGTAACCCGGGTCTCCAAGCTTTCTTT.

This clone was seen only a few times. This rearrangement joins TRBV5-1 to TRBJ1-1, with D possibly matching TRBD1 (5 bases). CDR3 length equals 15 residues. Per the germline V gene, CDR1 is SGHRS and CDR2 is YFSETQ. V lost 0 bases, J lost 2 bases, and 11 bases lay in between. CDR3 residues: CASSLDGGVNTEAFF. In DNA, the CDR3 is TGCGCCAGCAGCTTGGACGGGGGGGTAAACACTGAAGCTTTCTTT.

The V call is TRBV30, the J call TRBJ1-6, with a tentative D call TRBD1 (5 bases). The CDR3 length is 13 residues. Germline CDR1 is GTSNPN and CDR2 is SVGIG (reference sequence). V shed 4 bases and J shed 7 bases, with 11 bases lying between them. Written as DNA, the CDR3 is TGTGCCTGGAATGGCAGGGAGAATTCACCCCTCCACTTT. Protein: CAWNGRENSPLHF.

This chain joins TRBV6-5 and TRBJ2-2; TRBD1 might be the D (6 bases). Trimming shortened V by 6 bases and J by 8 bases, and 13 bases separated the two germline ends. Per germline, CDR1 MNHEY and CDR2 SVGAGI. This CDR3 region has 13 residues. This chain's CDR3 is CASSPTGFGELFF. The CDR3, as DNA: TGTGCCAGCAGCCCCACAGGGTTTGGGGAGCTGTTTTTT.

This clone has only one observation. The V call is TRBV14, the J call TRBJ2-1; 16 nucleotides match TRBD2. This CDR3 is built from 18 residues. The V and J ends lost 5 bases and 0 bases, in that order; junction bases with no gene match: 4. CDR1 SGHDN and CDR2 FVKESK come from the germline V gene. Here the CDR3 reads CASSTGLAGGYSYNEQFF. The DNA for the CDR3 is TGTGCCAGCAGCACGGGACTAGCGGGGGGGTACTCCTACAATGAGCAGTTCTTC.

Note on this clone: The sample contains more than one DNA sequence encoding this CDR3. V usage is TRBV6-5 and J usage is TRBJ2-5, with D perhaps matching TRBD1 (5 bases). V was pared by 2 bases and J by 3 bases, with 10 bases between. Looked up from germline, CDR1 is MNHEY and CDR2 is SVGAGI. The CDR3 consists of 14 residues. The CDR3 region is CASSYGAGEETQYF. The CDR3 DNA reads as TGTGCCAGCAGTTACGGGGCAGGAGAAGAGACCCAGTACTTC.

The V call is TRBV14, the J call TRBJ1-2; 7 bases agree with TRBD1. Germline assignment: CDR1 SGHDN and CDR2 FVKESK. The V segment lost 0 bases and the J segment 4 bases; nucleotides outside the gene matches: 8. The CDR3 has 16 amino acids. CDR3 region: CASSQDIGRGSYGYTF. CDR3 DNA: TGTGCCAGCAGCCAAGATATTGGCAGGGGGTCCTATGGCTACACCTTC.

The chain is built from TRBV18 and TRBJ1-1; D gene unclear. Germline V lookup: CDR1 KGHSH, CDR2 LQKENI. V dropped 2 bases and J dropped 7 bases, with 8 bases sitting between them. This CDR3 has 12 amino acids. CDR3 DNA: TGTGCCAGCTCACCAGTCAGGAATGAAGCTTTCTTT. Protein product: CASSPVRNEAFF.

V and J are TRBV30 and TRBJ2-2; 7 nucleotides match TRBD1. Germline-derived CDR1 and CDR2 are GTSNPN and SVGIG (reference sequence). The CDR3 consists of 15 residues. V trimming: 0 bases; J trimming: 5 bases; junction bases outside the gene matches: 6. CDR3 in amino acids: CAWSVLGGGTGELFF. DNA for the CDR3: TGTGCCTGGAGTGTACTAGGGGGCGGAACCGGGGAGCTGTTTTTT.

The chain combines TRBV7-3 with TRBJ2-3, with 7 bases matching TRBD2. The CDR3 runs 16 residues. The germline V gene encodes CDR1 SGHTA and CDR2 FQGTGA. The V gene end was trimmed by 1 base and the J gene end by 5 bases; junction bases not matched to a gene: 9. The DNA for the CDR3 is TGTGCCAGCAGCTTAAAAATCGCTAGCGGTGTAGATACGCAGTATTTT. It translates to CASSLKIASGVDTQYF. Full variable domain (outside the CDR3, taken from reference TRBV7-3 and TRBJ2-3): GAGVSQTPSNKVTEKGKYVELRCDPISGHTALYWYRQSLGQGPEFLIYFQGTGAADDSGLPNDRFFAVRPEGSVSTLKIQRTERGDSAVYLCASSLKIASGVDTQYFGPGTRLTVL.

The rearrangement links TRBV4-3 to TRBJ2-2, with TRBD1 matching over 9 bases. Germline trimming cut 3 bases from V and 9 bases from J; bases unmatched to any gene: 11. This CDR3 comprises 16 residues. The germline CDR1 and CDR2 sequences are LGHNA and YSLEER. CDR3 bases: TGCGCCAGCAGCCAGGATCGGACAGGGGTGGGCCGGGAGCTGTTTTTT. Translating gives CASSQDRTGVGRELFF.

J is TRBJ2-2 and V is TRBV7-2, with TRBD2 identical over 8 bases. With V trimmed by 2 bases and J by 3 bases, 2 bases remained unmatched. Per the germline V gene, CDR1 is SGHTA and CDR2 is FQGNSA. This CDR3 is built from 15 residues. This chain's CDR3 is CASSLRGGDTGELFF. DNA for the CDR3: TGTGCCAGCAGCTTACGGGGGGGAGACACCGGGGAGCTGTTTTTT.

This sequence joins TRBV18 and TRBJ2-6; D gene uncertain. This CDR3 spans 14 amino acids. With 3 bases removed from V and 0 bases from J, the gap between germline ends came to 3 bases. From germline, CDR1 is KGHSH and CDR2 LQKENI. The CDR3 DNA reads as TGTGCCAGCTCACCTAGCTCTGGGGCCAACGTCCTGACTTTC. Its protein is CASSPSSGANVLTF.